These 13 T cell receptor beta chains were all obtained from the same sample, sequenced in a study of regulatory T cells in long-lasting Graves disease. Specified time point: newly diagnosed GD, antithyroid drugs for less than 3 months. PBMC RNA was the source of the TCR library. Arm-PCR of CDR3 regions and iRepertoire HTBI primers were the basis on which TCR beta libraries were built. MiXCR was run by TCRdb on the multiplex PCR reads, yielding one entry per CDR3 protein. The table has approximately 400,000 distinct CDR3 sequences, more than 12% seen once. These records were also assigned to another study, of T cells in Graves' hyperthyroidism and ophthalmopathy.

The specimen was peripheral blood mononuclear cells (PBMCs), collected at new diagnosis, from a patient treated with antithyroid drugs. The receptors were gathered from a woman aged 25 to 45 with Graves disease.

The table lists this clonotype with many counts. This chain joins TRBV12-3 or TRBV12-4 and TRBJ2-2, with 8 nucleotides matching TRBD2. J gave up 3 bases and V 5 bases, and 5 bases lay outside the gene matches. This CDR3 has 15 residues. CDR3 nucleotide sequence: TGTGCCAGCAGTAGAATAGCGGGGTACACCGGGGAGCTGTTTTTT. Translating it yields CASSRIAGYTGELFF.

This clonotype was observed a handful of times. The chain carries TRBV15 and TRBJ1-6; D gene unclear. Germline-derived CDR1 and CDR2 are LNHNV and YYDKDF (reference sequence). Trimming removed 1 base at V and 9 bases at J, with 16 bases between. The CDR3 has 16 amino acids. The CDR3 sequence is CATSRASGGRGSPLHF. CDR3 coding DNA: TGTGCCACCAGCAGAGCCTCAGGAGGGAGAGGTTCACCCCTCCACTTT.

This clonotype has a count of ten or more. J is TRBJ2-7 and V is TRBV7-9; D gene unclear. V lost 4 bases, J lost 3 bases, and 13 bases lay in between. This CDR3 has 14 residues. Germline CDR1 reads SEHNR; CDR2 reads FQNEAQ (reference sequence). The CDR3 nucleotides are TGTGCCAGCAGCTCCCCCGGGCCCTACTACGAGCAGTACTTC. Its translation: CASSSPGPYYEQYF.

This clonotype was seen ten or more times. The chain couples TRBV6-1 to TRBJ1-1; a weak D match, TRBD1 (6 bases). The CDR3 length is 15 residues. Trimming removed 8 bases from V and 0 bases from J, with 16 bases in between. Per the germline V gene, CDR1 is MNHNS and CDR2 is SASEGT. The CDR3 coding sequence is TGTGCCAGCGTAATCGGGGGGCTCGTGAACACTGAAGCTTTCTTT. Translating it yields CASVIGGLVNTEAFF.

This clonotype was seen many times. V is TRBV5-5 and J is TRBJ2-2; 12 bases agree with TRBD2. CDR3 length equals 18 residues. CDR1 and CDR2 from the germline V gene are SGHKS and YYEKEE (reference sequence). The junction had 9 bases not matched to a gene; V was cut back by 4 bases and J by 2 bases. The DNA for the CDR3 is TGTGCCAGCAGCCGAGGACTAGCGGGACCCCCAAACACCGGGGAGCTGTTTTTT. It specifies CASSRGLAGPPNTGELFF.

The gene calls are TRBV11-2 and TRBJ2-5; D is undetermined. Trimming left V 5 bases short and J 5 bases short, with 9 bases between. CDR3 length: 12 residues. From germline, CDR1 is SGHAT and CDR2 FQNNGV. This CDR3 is CASSQGYETQYF. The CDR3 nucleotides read TGTGCCAGCAGCCAAGGTTATGAGACCCAGTACTTC. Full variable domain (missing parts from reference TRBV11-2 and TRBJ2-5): EAGVAQSPRYKIIEKRQSVAFWCNPISGHATLYWYQQILGQGPKLLIQFQNNGVVDDSQLPKDRFSAERLKGVDSTLKIQPAKLEDSAVYLCASSQGYETQYFGPGTRLLVL.

The CDR3, as DNA: TGTGCCAGTAGCCCTACCACAGGGGTACGCACTGAAGCTTTCTTT. Amino acid sequence: CASSPTTGVRTEAFF. This rearrangement joins TRBV19 to TRBJ1-1, with 7 bases matching TRBD1. J gave up 4 bases and V 6 bases, and 11 bases lay outside the gene matches. The length of the CDR3 is 15 residues. CDR1 LNHDA and CDR2 SQIVND come from the germline V gene (reference sequence).

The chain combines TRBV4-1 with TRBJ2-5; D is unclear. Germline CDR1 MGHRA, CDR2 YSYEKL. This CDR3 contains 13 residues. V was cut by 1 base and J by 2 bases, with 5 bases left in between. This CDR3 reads CASSQVLQETQYF. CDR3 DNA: TGCGCCAGCAGCCAAGTCTTACAAGAGACCCAGTACTTC.

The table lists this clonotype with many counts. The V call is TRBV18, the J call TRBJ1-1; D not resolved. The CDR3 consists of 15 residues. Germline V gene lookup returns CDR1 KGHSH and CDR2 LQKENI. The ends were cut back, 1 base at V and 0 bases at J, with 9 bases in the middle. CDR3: CASSPLGRVNTEAFF. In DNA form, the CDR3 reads TGTGCCAGCTCACCACTGGGGAGGGTGAACACTGAAGCTTTCTTT.

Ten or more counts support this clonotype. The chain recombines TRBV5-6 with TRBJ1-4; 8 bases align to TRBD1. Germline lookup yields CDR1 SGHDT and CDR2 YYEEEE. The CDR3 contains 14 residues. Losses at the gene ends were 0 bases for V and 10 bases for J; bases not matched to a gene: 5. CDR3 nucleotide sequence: TGTGCCAGCAGCTTGGTGACAGGGGAAGGAAAACTGTTTTTT. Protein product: CASSLVTGEGKLFF.

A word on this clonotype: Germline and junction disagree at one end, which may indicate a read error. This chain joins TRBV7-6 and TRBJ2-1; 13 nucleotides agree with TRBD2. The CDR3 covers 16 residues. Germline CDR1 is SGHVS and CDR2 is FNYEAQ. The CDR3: CASSGGGLAGLDEQFF. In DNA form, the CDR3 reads TGTGCTAGCAGCGGTGGGGGACTAGCGGGATTGGATGAGCAGTTCTTC.

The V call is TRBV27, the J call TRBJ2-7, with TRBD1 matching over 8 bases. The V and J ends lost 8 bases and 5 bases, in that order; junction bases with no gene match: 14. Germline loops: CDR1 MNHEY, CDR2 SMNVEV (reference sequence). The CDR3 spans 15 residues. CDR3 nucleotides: TGTGCCAGCGAGATTTTAGGACAGGGAATCCACGAGCAGTACTTC. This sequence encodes CASEILGQGIHEQYF.

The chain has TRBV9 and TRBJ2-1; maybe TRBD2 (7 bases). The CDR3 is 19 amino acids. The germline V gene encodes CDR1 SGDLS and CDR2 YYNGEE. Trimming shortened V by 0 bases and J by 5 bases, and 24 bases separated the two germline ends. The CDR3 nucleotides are TGTGCCAGCAGCGTAGGGCCGCGAACTAGCGTCAAGGGGGACAATGAGCAGTTCTTC. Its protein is CASSVGPRTSVKGDNEQFF.